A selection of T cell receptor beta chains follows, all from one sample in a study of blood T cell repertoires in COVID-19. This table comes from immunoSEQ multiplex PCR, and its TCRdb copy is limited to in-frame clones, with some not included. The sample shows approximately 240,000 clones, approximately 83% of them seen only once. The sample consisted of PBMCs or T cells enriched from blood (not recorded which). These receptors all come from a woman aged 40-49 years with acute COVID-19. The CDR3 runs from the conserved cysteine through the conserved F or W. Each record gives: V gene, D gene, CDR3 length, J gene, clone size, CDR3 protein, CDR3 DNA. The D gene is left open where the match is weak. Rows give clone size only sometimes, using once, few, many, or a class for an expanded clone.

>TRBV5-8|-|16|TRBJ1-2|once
CASSRPLTALNYGYTF
TGTGCCAGCAGCCGACCACTGACAGCTCTTAACTATGGCTACACCTTC
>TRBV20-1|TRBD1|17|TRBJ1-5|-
CSASFRDRRYSNQPQHF
TGCAGTGCTAGTTTCCGGGACAGGCGATATAGCAATCAGCCCCAGCATTTT
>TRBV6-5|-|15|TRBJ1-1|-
CASLGNLGRNTEAFF
TGTGCCAGCTTAGGAAACCTCGGGAGGAACACTGAAGCTTTCTTT
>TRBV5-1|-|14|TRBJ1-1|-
CASSPTLNRDEAFF
TGCGCCAGCAGCCCAACCCTAAACAGGGATGAAGCTTTCTTT
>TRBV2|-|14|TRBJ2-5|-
CASSGREQKETQYF
TGTGCCAGCAGTGGGAGGGAACAGAAAGAGACCCAGTACTTC
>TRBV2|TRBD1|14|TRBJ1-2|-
CASREGQGNYGYTF
TGTGCCAGCAGGGAGGGACAGGGAAACTATGGCTACACCTTC
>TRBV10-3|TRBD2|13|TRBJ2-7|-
CAIMVTSGYEQYF
TGTGCCATCATGGTGACTAGCGGTTACGAGCAGTACTTC
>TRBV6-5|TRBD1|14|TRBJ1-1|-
CASRDRGMNTEAFF
TGTGCCAGCAGGGACAGGGGGATGAACACTGAAGCTTTCTTT
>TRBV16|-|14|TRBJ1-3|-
CASSQQGSGNTIYF
TGTGCCAGCAGCCAACAGGGAAGTGGAAACACCATATATTTT
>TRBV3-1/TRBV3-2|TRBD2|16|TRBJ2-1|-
CASSQDPLAGGLGQFF
TGTGCCAGCAGCCAAGATCCCCTAGCGGGAGGCCTTGGACAGTTCTTC
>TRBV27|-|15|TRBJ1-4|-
CASSSPEADNEKLFF
TGTGCCAGCAGTTCCCCGGAAGCGGACAATGAAAAACTGTTTTTT
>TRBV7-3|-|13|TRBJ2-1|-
CASSLSGYNEQFF
TGTGCCAGCAGCTTAAGCGGTTACAATGAGCAGTTCTTC
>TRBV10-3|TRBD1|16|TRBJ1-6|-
CAISEGTGLGITPLHF
TGTGCCATCAGTGAGGGGACAGGGCTGGGAATAACACCCCTCCACTTT
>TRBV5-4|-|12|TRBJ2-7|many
CASSFDSYEQYF
TGTGCCAGCAGCTTTGACAGCTACGAGCAGTACTTC
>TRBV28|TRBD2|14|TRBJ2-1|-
CATTLADSYNEQFF
TGTGCCACGACGCTAGCGGACTCCTACAATGAGCAGTTCTTC
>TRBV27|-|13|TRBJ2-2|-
CASVGYPTGELFF
TGTGCCAGCGTGGGCTATCCCACCGGGGAGCTGTTTTTT
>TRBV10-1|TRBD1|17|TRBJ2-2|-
CASSRSGTGERTGELFF
TGCGCCAGCAGCCGGTCGGGAACAGGGGAGAGGACCGGGGAGCTGTTTTTT
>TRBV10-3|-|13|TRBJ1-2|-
CATMVGQGNGYTF
TGTGCCACCATGGTGGGGCAGGGTAATGGCTACACCTTC
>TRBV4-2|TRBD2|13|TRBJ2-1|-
CAVGDYSYNEQFF
TGTGCCGTTGGGGACTACTCCTACAATGAGCAGTTCTTC
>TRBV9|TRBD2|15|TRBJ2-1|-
CASSGLAGGPYEQFF
TGTGCCAGCAGCGGACTAGCGGGAGGGCCATATGAGCAGTTCTTC
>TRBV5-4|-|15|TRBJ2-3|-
CASSLDGGSTDTQYF
TGTGCCAGCAGCTTGGATGGTGGTAGTACAGATACGCAGTATTTT
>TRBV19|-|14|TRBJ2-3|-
CASSIPGGTDTQYF
TGTGCCAGTAGTATCCCAGGGGGCACAGATACGCAGTATTTT
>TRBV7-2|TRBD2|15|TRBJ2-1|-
CASSLTSGGHNEQFF
TGTGCCAGCAGTCTGACTAGCGGGGGACACAATGAGCAGTTCTTC
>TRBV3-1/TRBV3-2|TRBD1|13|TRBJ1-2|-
CASSQNRGYGYTF
TGTGCCAGCAGCCAAAACAGGGGCTATGGCTACACCTTC
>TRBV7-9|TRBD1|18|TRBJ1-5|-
CASSIARTGGRVGQPQHF
TGTGCCAGCAGCATTGCCCGGACAGGGGGAAGGGTAGGTCAGCCCCAGCATTTT
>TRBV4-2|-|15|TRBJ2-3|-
CASSHETRAEDTQYF
TGTGCCAGCAGCCACGAAACGCGGGCGGAAGATACGCAGTATTTT
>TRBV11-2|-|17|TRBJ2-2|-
CASSLDRGASNTGELFF
TGTGCCAGCAGCTTAGATCGGGGTGCTTCGAACACCGGGGAGCTGTTTTTT
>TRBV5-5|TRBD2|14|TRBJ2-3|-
CASSFGRGGLTQYF
TGTGCCAGCAGCTTTGGACGGGGGGGCCTTACGCAGTATTTT
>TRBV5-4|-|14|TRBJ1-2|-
CASSPNREFYGYTF
TGTGCCAGCAGCCCGAACAGGGAATTCTATGGCTACACCTTC
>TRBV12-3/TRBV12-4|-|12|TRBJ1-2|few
CASSAGARGYTF
TGTGCCAGCAGTGCGGGGGCGCGTGGCTACACCTTC